A selection of T cell receptor beta chains follows, all from one sample in a study of blood T cell repertoires in COVID-19. TCRdb keeps only in-frame clones here, not all; method: immunoSEQ multiplex PCR. The sample records a few hundred thousand clones, 84% being singletons. Sequenced sample: peripheral blood. Source of these receptors: a woman aged 40 to 50 who had recovered from COVID-19. Both conserved end residues are part of each CDR3. A D gene is named only where the DNA matches it firmly. Clone size is stated in some rows and not others, as once, few, many or a class when expanded.

abundance | j_gene | v_gene | d_gene | CDR3nt | CDR3aa
. | TRBJ2-7 | TRBV5-1 | TRBD2 | TGCGCCAGCAGCTTGCTAGCGGGGCCGGCCTACGAGCAGTACTTC | CASSLLAGPAYEQYF
. | TRBJ2-5 | TRBV6-5 | . | TGTGCCAGCAGCCGAAGTGCGGAGACCCAGTACTTC | CASSRSAETQYF
. | TRBJ2-2 | TRBV11-3 | TRBD2 | TGTGCCAGCAGCTTAGGCGCTAGCGGGGTTGGCGGGGAGCTGTTTTTT | CASSLGASGVGGELFF
. | TRBJ1-1 | TRBV2 | . | TGTGCCAGCAGTACAAGGACAGTGGACACTGAAGCTTTCTTT | CASSTRTVDTEAFF
. | TRBJ2-3 | TRBV13 | . | TGTGCCAGCAGCGCACAGGGTATGACCACAGATACGCAGTATTTT | CASSAQGMTTDTQYF
. | TRBJ2-1 | TRBV28 | . | TGTGCCACAGCAACAGGATTCTACAATGAGCAGTTCTTC | CATATGFYNEQFF
few | TRBJ2-3 | TRBV2 | TRBD2 | TGTGCCAGCAGTGAAATAGGACTAGCGGGGGATACGCAGTATTTT | CASSEIGLAGDTQYF
. | TRBJ2-2 | TRBV5-5 | TRBD1 | TGTGCCAGCAGCACCCGGACAGGGGGCGGTACCGGGGAGCTGTTTTTT | CASSTRTGGGTGELFF
once | TRBJ2-2 | TRBV9 | . | TGTGCCAGCAGCGCCGGGGTACCCTACCCCGGGGAGCTGTTTTTT | CASSAGVPYPGELFF
few | TRBJ1-1 | TRBV3-1/TRBV3-2 | . | TGTGCCAGCAGCCAACTATCCGCGGCGAACACTGAAGCTTTCTTT | CASSQLSAANTEAFF
many | TRBJ2-2 | TRBV7-9 | . | TGTGCCAGCAGGGGGCAGGTGTTTGGCTTAACGAACACCGGGGAGCTGTTTTTT | CASRGQVFGLTNTGELFF
. | TRBJ1-1 | TRBV7-3 | . | TGTGCCAGCAGCCCACAGGGACGGTTGAACACTGAAGCTTTCTTT | CASSPQGRLNTEAFF
. | TRBJ2-3 | TRBV11-2 | . | TGTGCCAGCAGCTTAACGGGTTCCGGGGGCACAGATACGCAGTATTTT | CASSLTGSGGTDTQYF
. | TRBJ2-5 | TRBV4-1 | . | TGCGCCAGCAGCCCGAGGCGGCAGGGAAGCGTGGAGACCCAGTACTTC | CASSPRRQGSVETQYF
. | TRBJ2-7 | TRBV7-2 | . | TGTGCCAGCAGGCTCCTCGGGGGGCACGGAGAGCAGTACTTC | CASRLLGGHGEQYF
. | TRBJ2-1 | TRBV7-7 | . | TGTGCCAGCAGTTTAGGGTCTAGCAGTTTCAATGAGCAGTTCTTC | CASSLGSSSFNEQFF
. | TRBJ2-5 | TRBV7-9 | TRBD2 | TGTGCCAGCAGCATCGGACTAGCGGGGGGCGAGACCCAGTACTTC | CASSIGLAGGETQYF
few | TRBJ2-7 | TRBV18 | TRBD1 | TGTGCCAGCTCACCAGTAGGGCAGGGGGCGAGGGAGCAGTACTTC | CASSPVGQGAREQYF
. | TRBJ1-3 | TRBV19 | . | TGTGCCAGTAGTATGGGGAGTTCGACCAGAAACACCATATATTTT | CASSMGSSTRNTIYF
few | TRBJ2-7 | TRBV9 | TRBD1 | TGTGCCAGCAGCGTCCAGACAGGGTCCTACGAGCAGTACTTC | CASSVQTGSYEQYF
. | TRBJ2-7 | TRBV7-9 | TRBD1 | TGTGCCAGCAGCTCGGACAGGGGCAGCTACGAGCAGTACTTC | CASSSDRGSYEQYF
few | TRBJ2-7 | TRBV7-6 | . | TGTGCCAGCAGCTTAGGCGGGACCTCCGGCGAGCAGTACTTC | CASSLGGTSGEQYF
. | TRBJ2-7 | TRBV2 | . | TGTGCCAGCAGTGGCCACGGGGACGAGCAGTACTTC | CASSGHGDEQYF
. | TRBJ1-6 | TRBV27 | . | TGTGCCAGCGGGAGGGAAGGGAGCTCCTATAATTCACCCCTCCACTTT | CASGREGSSYNSPLHF
once | TRBJ1-1 | TRBV5-1 | TRBD1 | TGCGCCAGCAGCACCGGACAGGGCACTGAAGCTTTCTTT | CASSTGQGTEAFF
. | TRBJ2-3 | TRBV2 | TRBD2 | TGTGCCAGCAGTGCTCACCTAGCGGGGGACTTTGATACGCAGTATTTT | CASSAHLAGDFDTQYF
. | TRBJ1-2 | TRBV5-1 | . | TGCGCCAGCAAAGAAGGGGTGAACTATGGCTACACCTTC | CASKEGVNYGYTF
once | TRBJ1-5 | TRBV2 | . | TGTGCCAGCAGTGTGGAGGGACAGCCCCAGCATTTT | CASSVEGQPQHF
. | TRBJ2-7 | TRBV10-3 | . | TGTGCCATCAGTGACCTGACTAGTTCCTACGAGCAGTACTTC | CAISDLTSSYEQYF
. | TRBJ1-4 | TRBV28 | TRBD1 | TGTGCCAGCACGGCTAGACAGGGGGGGTGGGAAAAACTGTTTTTT | CASTARQGGWEKLFF
few | TRBJ2-3 | TRBV6-4 | TRBD1 | TGTGCCAGCAGTGACGGGACAGGGGGAGATACGCAGTATTTT | CASSDGTGGDTQYF
. | TRBJ2-5 | TRBV28 | . | TGTGCCAGCAGTTCTACAGGGAGCGGAGGGACCCAGTACTTC | CASSSTGSGGTQYF